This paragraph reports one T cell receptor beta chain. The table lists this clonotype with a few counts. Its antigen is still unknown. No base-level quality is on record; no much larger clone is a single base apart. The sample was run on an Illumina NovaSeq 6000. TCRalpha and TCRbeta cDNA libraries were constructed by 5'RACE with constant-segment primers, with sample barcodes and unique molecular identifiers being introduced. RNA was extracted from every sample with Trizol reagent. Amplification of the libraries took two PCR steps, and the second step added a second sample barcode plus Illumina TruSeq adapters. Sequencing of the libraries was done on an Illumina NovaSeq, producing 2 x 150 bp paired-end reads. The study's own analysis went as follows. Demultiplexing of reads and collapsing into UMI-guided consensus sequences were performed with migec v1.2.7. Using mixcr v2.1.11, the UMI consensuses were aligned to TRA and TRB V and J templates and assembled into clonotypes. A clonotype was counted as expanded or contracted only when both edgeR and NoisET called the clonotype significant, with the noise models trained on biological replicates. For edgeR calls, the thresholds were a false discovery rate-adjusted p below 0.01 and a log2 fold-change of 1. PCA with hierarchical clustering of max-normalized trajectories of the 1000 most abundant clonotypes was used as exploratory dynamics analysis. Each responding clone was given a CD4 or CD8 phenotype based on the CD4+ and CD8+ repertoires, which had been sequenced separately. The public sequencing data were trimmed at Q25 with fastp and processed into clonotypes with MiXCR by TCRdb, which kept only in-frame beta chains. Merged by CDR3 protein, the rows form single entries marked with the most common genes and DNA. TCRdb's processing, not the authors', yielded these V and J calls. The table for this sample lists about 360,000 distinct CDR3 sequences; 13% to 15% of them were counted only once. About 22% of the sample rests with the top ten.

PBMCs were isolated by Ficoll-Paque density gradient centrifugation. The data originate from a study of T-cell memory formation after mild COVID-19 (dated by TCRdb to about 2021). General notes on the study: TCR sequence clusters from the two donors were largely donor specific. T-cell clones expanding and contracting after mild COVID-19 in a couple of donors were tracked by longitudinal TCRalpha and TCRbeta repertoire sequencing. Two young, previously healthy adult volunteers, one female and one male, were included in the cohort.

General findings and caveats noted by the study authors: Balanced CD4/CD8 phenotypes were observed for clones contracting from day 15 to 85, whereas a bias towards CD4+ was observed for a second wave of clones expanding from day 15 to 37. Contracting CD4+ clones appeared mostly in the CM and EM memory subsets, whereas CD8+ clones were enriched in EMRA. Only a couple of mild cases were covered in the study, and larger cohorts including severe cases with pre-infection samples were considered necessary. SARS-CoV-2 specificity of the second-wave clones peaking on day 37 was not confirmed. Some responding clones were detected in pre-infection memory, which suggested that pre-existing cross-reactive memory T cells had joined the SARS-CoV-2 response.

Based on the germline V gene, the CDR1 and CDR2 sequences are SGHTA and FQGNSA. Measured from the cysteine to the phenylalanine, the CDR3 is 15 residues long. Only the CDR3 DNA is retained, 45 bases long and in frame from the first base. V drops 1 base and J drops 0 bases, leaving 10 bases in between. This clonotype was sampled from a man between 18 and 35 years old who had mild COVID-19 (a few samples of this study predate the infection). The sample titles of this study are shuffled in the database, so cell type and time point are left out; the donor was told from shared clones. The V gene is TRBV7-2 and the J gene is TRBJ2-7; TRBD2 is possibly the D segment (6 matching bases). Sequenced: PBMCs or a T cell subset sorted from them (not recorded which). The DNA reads TGTGCCAGCAGCTTAGGGTGGCGGGGCTCCTACGAGCAGTACTTC. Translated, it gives CASSLGWRGSYEQYF.